One sample yielded the 21 T cell receptor beta chains listed below, sequenced in a study of blood T cell repertoires in COVID-19. Clones were read by immunoSEQ multiplex PCR, and TCRdb kept only the in-frame ones, dropping some. Of under 300,000 clones detected, about 85% appear once; the ten largest clones hold just over 6.5%. The sequenced sample consisted of PBMCs or T cells enriched from blood (not recorded which). These receptors all come from a woman in her forties or fifties who had been exposed to COVID-19.

This chain connects TRBV29-1 to TRBJ2-2; the D gene is possibly TRBD1 (6 bases). The CDR3 runs to 13 residues. The germline CDR1 and CDR2 sequences are SQVTM and ANQGSEA. V was pared by 6 bases and J by 4 bases, with 12 bases between. CDR3 nucleotides: TGCAGCGTGAGACAGGTATCCACCGGGGAGCTGTTTTTT. It translates to CSVRQVSTGELFF.

The genes are TRBV7-9 and TRBJ1-1, with D possibly TRBD1 on 5 matching bases. V was clipped by 5 bases and J by 8 bases, with 12 bases between them. The CDR3 extends over 12 amino acids. Germline-derived CDR1 and CDR2 are SEHNR and FQNEAQ (reference sequence). DNA for the CDR3: TGTGCCAGCAGCCAGACAGTCTTGGAAGCTTTCTTT. The encoded protein is CASSQTVLEAFF.

V and J are TRBV4-3 and TRBJ2-3; TRBD2 matches 11 bases. The CDR3 totals 16 residues. Germline CDR1 LGHNA, CDR2 YSLEER. V lost 5 bases, J lost 4 bases, and 8 bases stayed unmatched. CDR3 bases: TGCGCCAGCAGCGCCGGGGGACTAGCGGTCGCAGATACGCAGTATTTT. Encoded protein: CASSAGGLAVADTQYF.

The chain uses TRBV15 and TRBJ1-2; D might be TRBD1 (6 bases). This CDR3 has 17 amino acids. Trimming took 0 bases from V and 3 from J, leaving 17 bases between them. Germline CDR1 and CDR2: LNHNV and YYDKDF (reference sequence). CDR3 residues: CATSRDFAGGTDYGYTF. DNA of the CDR3: TGTGCCACCAGCAGAGATTTTGCGGGGGGCACGGACTATGGCTACACCTTC.

This clone was seen just once. This sequence joins TRBV27 and TRBJ1-3; D might be TRBD1 (5 bases). The CDR3 is made up of 13 amino acids. Germline values: CDR1 MNHEY, CDR2 SMNVEV (reference sequence). V lost 8 bases, J lost 2 bases, and 10 bases lay in between. For the CDR3, the DNA is TGTGCCAGCGCAACAGGTCCTGGAAACACCATATATTTT. Translation gives CASATGPGNTIYF.

The gene calls are TRBV4-3 and TRBJ2-3; 13 nucleotides align to TRBD2. This CDR3 spans 19 amino acids. After removal of 0 bases from V and 0 bases from J, the junction contained 6 bases not matched to a gene. The germline CDR1 and CDR2 sequences are LGHNA and YSLEER. CDR3 amino acids: CASSQDWTSGGPSTDTQYF. CDR3 DNA: TGCGCCAGCAGCCAAGACTGGACTAGCGGGGGCCCCAGCACAGATACGCAGTATTTT.

The chain couples TRBV11-3 to TRBJ2-1; tentative D call: TRBD1 (6 bases). The germline gives CDR1 SGHNT, CDR2 YENEEA. The CDR3 covers 13 residues. The ends were cut back, 2 bases at V and 6 bases at J, with 8 bases in the middle. CDR3 coding DNA: TGTGCCAGCAGCTTAATCAGGGGCAATGAGCAGTTCTTC. Translation gives CASSLIRGNEQFF.

This clone has a single count. This chain joins TRBV5-1 and TRBJ2-5; TRBD2 aligns across 9 bases. Looked up from germline, CDR1 is SGHRS and CDR2 is YFSETQ. The CDR3 is made up of 15 amino acids. The trim removed 2 bases at V and 5 bases at J, leaving 7 bases unmatched. In DNA, the CDR3 is TGCGCCAGCAGCTTAAGCGGGGGGAAACAGGAGACCCAGTACTTC. Its translation is CASSLSGGKQETQYF.

The sample holds one count of this clone. The chain carries TRBV19 and TRBJ1-1; D may be TRBD1 (5 bases). This CDR3 spans 14 amino acids. The germline V gene encodes CDR1 LNHDA and CDR2 SQIVND (reference sequence). Trimming shortened V by 5 bases and J by 1 base, and 11 bases separated the two germline ends. The CDR3 spells CASSAGLWNTEAFF. Here the CDR3 DNA reads TGTGCCAGTAGTGCGGGACTCTGGAACACTGAAGCTTTCTTT.

CDR3 residues: CASSSLGLAGGSYNEQFF. The CDR3 DNA follows: TGTGCCAGCAGCTCCTTGGGGTTAGCCGGGGGCTCCTACAATGAGCAGTTCTTC. J is TRBJ2-1 and V is TRBV11-2, with a possible D match to TRBD2 (6 bases). The CDR3 contains 18 residues. CDR1 SGHAT and CDR2 FQNNGV come from the germline V gene. V dropped 4 bases and J dropped 0 bases, with 19 bases sitting between them.

The rearrangement links TRBV5-1 to TRBJ2-7, with TRBD2 matching over 13 bases. V lost 0 bases and J lost 4; bases outside the gene matches: 1. This CDR3 spans 15 amino acids. CDR1 and CDR2 (germline): SGHRS, YFSETQ. The CDR3 nucleotides read TGCGCCAGCAGCTTGGGGACTAGCGGGAGATACGAGCAGTACTTC. As protein: CASSLGTSGRYEQYF.

This chain joins TRBV11-3 and TRBJ2-1; 7 nucleotides agree with TRBD1. The CDR3 totals 14 residues. Germline trimming cut 5 bases from V and 3 bases from J; bases unmatched to any gene: 4. Germline V gives CDR1 SGHNT, CDR2 YENEEA. Here the CDR3 DNA reads TGTGCCAGCAGCCCGGGACAGTTCTACAATGAGCAGTTCTTC. It yields the protein CASSPGQFYNEQFF.

The gene calls are TRBV28 and TRBJ1-6; maybe TRBD1 (5 bases). This CDR3 region has 13 residues. Germline CDR1 is MDHEN and CDR2 is SYDVKM. With 6 bases removed from V and 10 bases from J, the gap between germline ends came to 13 bases. CDR3 protein: CASSRTRWSPLHF. In nucleotides, the CDR3 is TGTGCCAGCAGCCGGACAAGATGGTCACCCCTCCACTTT. Combining the CDR3 with reference TRBV28 and TRBJ1-6 gives the whole variable domain DVKVTQSSRYLVKRTGEKVFLECVQDMDHENMFWYRQDPGLGLRLIYFSYDVKMKEKGDIPEGYSVSREKKERFSLILESASTNQTSMYLCASSRTRWSPLHFGNGTRLTVT.

The CDR3 region has the DNA TGTGCCAGCAGCTTGAGTCGCTTGGGGCTCTCTGGAAACACCATATATTTT. Translated: CASSLSRLGLSGNTIYF. This chain connects TRBV5-6 to TRBJ1-3; D might be TRBD1 (5 bases). Germline V gene lookup returns CDR1 SGHDT and CDR2 YYEEEE. V was shortened by 1 base and J by 0 bases, with 14 bases between the two germline ends. CDR3 length: 17 amino acids.

This chain uses TRBV4-2 with TRBJ1-4; D is perhaps TRBD1 (5 bases). The V gene's germline CDR1 is LGHNA and CDR2 YNFKEQ. This CDR3 has 16 residues. Trimming left V 0 bases short and J 8 bases short, with 16 bases between. The DNA of the CDR3 is TGTGCCAGCAGCCAAGAATCCGGGGGTGGTCGGGAAAAACTGTTTTTT. Residues: CASSQESGGGREKLFF.

The V and J genes are TRBV4-3 and TRBJ1-4; perhaps TRBD1 as D (5 bases). The germline CDR1 and CDR2 sequences are LGHNA and YSLEER. This CDR3 has 14 amino acids. Trimming took 0 bases from V and 9 from J, leaving 11 bases between them. CDR3 DNA sequence: TGCGCCAGCAGCCAAGAGAGGGGAGGGAAAAAACTGTTTTTT. The encoded protein is CASSQERGGKKLFF.

V and J are TRBV18 and TRBJ1-2; a possible D gene is TRBD1 (5 bases). The ends were cut back, 3 bases at V and 8 bases at J, with 19 bases in the middle. Germline-derived CDR1 and CDR2 are KGHSH and LQKENI. This CDR3 has 15 residues. The CDR3 DNA is TGTGCCAGCTCACCCCTTGGGGCCTCAGAAAGGGGCTACACCTTC. Protein sequence: CASSPLGASERGYTF.

This clone occurred many times. The V gene is TRBV5-1, the J gene TRBJ2-1, with 9 bases aligning to TRBD2. From germline, CDR1 is SGHRS and CDR2 YFSETQ. This CDR3 contains 15 residues. Trimming took 5 bases from V and 7 from J; bases not matched to a gene: 10. The CDR3 region is CASSLGGGAFNEQFF. The CDR3 DNA sequence: TGCGCCAGCAGTCTTGGCGGGGGGGCATTTAATGAGCAGTTCTTC.

CDR3 loop: CASSSGGPSTDTQYF. The CDR3 nucleotides read TGTGCCAGCAGCTCGGGGGGACCTAGCACAGATACGCAGTATTTT. The chain employs TRBV7-6 and TRBJ2-3, with 7 nucleotides matching TRBD2. Germline V gene data show CDR1 as SGHVS and CDR2 as FNYEAQ. The CDR3 has 15 amino acids. V lost 4 bases, J lost 0 bases, and 4 bases stayed unmatched.

The chain recombines TRBV19 with TRBJ1-1, with D maybe TRBD1 (6 bases). The ends were cut back, 3 bases at V and 0 bases at J, with 17 bases in the middle. Germline-derived CDR1 and CDR2 are LNHDA and SQIVND (reference sequence). The length of the CDR3 is 17 residues. The chain's CDR3 is CASSMDRGYLMNTEAFF. CDR3 sequence (DNA): TGTGCCAGTAGTATGGACAGAGGGTACCTCATGAACACTGAAGCTTTCTTT.

This clone was seen ten or more times. J is TRBJ1-1 and V is TRBV12-3 or TRBV12-4; D gene unclear. Trimming cost V 6 bases and J 4 bases, with 9 bases left between them. This CDR3 contains 12 residues. CDR3 nucleotide sequence: TGTGCCAGCAGGCTCGGCGGCACTGAAGCTTTCTTT. Protein: CASRLGGTEAFF.